The clone carrying this T cell receptor beta chain was seen only a few times. Its antigen remains unidentified. The data are from a study of cytomegalovirus exposure and HLA in healthy donors. Findings of the study overall: Reported results showed that the classifier diagnosed cytomegalovirus status with high specificity and sensitivity.

The CDR3 is made up of 15 amino acids. V was cut by 3 bases and J by 6 bases, with 14 bases left in between. The germline V gene encodes CDR1 SGHTA and CDR2 FQGNSA. Both 60 Vbeta primers and 13 Jbeta primers went into the PCR. Profiled with immunoSEQ multiplex PCR; TCRdb holds only in-frame clones, not every one. The table shows a few hundred thousand clones, with 80% to 90% occurring only once. This TCR was recovered from a man aged 30-40 years in good health and CMV-seronegative. The V gene is TRBV7-2, the J gene TRBJ1-4; maybe TRBD1 (5 bases). The specimen sequenced was PBMCs. The CDR3 region is CASSFDVGRDEKLFF. The DNA of the CDR3 is TGTGCCAGCAGCTTTGACGTGGGCAGGGATGAAAAACTGTTTTTT.